This T cell receptor (beta chain) was captured by sequencing in a study of early T cells in non-severe SARS-CoV-2 infection. Study summary: Sequencing used unsorted whole-blood bulk RNA, so chains lack pairing.

Germline CDR1 and CDR2: SGHTA and FQGNSA. Losses at the gene ends were 3 bases for V and 0 bases for J; bases not matched to a gene: 4. This CDR3 is built from 16 residues. There are a few counts of this clonotype. TCRdb re-derived calls from the 5' RACE reads in MiXCR, one entry per CDR3 protein. In the table there are 80,000 to 100,000 distinct CDR3 sequences, around 15% of which are singletons. Material: whole blood. The sequence was collected from an adult who was a healthcare worker with PCR-confirmed SARS-CoV-2 infection or an uninfected control (not recorded which). The chain links TRBV7-2 to TRBJ1-1, with TRBD1 identical over 10 bases. CDR3 protein: CASSLGQGLMNTEAFF. CDR3 in DNA: TGTGCCAGCAGCTTGGGACAGGGGCTAATGAACACTGAAGCTTTCTTT.